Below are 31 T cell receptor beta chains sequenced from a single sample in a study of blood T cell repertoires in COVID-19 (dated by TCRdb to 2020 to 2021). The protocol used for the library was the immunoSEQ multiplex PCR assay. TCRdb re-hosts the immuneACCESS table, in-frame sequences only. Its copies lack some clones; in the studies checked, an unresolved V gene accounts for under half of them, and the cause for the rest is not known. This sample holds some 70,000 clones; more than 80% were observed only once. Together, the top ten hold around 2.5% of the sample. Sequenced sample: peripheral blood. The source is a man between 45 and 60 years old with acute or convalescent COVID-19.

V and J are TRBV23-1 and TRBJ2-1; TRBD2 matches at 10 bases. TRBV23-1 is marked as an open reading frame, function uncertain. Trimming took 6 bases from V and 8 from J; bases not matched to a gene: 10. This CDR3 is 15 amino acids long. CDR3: CASSQTGLASYEQFF. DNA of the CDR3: TGCGCCAGCAGCCAAACGGGACTAGCGTCATATGAGCAGTTCTTC.

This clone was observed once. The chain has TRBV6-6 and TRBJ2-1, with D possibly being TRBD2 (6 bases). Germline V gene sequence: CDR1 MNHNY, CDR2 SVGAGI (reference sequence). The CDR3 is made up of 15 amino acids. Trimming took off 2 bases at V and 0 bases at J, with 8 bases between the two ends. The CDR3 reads CASSYRRDSYNEQFF. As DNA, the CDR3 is TGTGCCAGCAGTTACCGGCGGGACTCCTACAATGAGCAGTTCTTC.

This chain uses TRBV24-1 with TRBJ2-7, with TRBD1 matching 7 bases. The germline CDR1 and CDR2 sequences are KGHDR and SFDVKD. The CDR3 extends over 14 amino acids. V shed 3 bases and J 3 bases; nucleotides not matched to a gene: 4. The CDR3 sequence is CATSDRTGGYEQYF. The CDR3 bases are TGTGCCACCAGTGATCGGACAGGCGGCTACGAGCAGTACTTC.

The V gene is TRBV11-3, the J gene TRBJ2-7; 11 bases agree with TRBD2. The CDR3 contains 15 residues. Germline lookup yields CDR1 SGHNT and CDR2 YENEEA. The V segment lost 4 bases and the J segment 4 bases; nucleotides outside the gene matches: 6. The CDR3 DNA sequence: TGTGCCAGCAGCTCTTCCCGACTAGCGGGATACGAGCAGTACGTC. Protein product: CASSSSRLAGYEQYV.

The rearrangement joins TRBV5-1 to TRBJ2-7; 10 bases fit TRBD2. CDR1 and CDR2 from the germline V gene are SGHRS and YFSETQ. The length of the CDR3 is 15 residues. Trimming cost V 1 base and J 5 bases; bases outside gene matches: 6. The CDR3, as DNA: TGCGCCAGCAGCTTGTCTAGCGGGAGCGATAACGAGCAGTACTTC. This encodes CASSLSSGSDNEQYF.

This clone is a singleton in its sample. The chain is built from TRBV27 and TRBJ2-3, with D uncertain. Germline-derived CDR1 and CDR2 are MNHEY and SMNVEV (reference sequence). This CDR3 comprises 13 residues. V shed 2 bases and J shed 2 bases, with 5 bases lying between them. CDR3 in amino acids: CASSLLNTDTQYF. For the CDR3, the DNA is TGTGCCAGCAGTTTACTTAACACAGATACGCAGTATTTT.

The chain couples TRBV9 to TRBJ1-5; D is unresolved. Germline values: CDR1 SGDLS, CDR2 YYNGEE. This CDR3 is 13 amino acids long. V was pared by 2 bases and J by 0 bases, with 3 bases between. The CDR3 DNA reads TGTGCCAGCAGCGTTAGTAGCAATCAGCCCCAGCATTTT. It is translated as CASSVSSNQPQHF.

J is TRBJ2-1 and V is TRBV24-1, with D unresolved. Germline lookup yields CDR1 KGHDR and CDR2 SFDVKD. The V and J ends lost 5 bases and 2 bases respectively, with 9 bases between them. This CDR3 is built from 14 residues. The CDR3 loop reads CATSGDLTYNEQFF. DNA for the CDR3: TGTGCCACCAGTGGAGACTTAACCTACAATGAGCAGTTCTTC.

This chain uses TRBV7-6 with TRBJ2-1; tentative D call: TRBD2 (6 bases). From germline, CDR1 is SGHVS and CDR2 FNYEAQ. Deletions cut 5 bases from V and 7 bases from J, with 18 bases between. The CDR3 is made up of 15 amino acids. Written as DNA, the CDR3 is TGTGCCAGCAGCGTCGGGGCGGGGTTGTGGAATGAGCAGTTCTTC. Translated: CASSVGAGLWNEQFF.

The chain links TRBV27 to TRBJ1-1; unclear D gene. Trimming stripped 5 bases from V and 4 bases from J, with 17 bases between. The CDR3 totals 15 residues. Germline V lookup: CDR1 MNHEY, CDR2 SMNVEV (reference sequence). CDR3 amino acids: CASSAGPGVSTEAFF. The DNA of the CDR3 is TGTGCCAGCAGTGCGGGCCCCGGTGTGAGCACTGAAGCTTTCTTT.

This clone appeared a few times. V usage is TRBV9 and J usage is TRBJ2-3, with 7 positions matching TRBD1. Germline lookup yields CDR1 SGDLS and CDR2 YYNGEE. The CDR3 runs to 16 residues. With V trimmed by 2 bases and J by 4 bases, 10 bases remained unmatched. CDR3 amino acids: CASSVDRSVGADTQYF. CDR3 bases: TGTGCCAGCAGCGTGGACAGGTCCGTGGGCGCAGATACGCAGTATTTT.

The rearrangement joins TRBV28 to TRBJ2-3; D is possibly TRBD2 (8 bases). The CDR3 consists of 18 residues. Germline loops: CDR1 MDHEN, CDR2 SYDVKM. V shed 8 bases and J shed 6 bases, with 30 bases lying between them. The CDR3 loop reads CASGPFGGDSGLGDTQYF. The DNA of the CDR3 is TGTGCCAGCGGCCCTTTCGGGGGGGACAGCGGGCTGGGGGATACGCAGTATTTT.

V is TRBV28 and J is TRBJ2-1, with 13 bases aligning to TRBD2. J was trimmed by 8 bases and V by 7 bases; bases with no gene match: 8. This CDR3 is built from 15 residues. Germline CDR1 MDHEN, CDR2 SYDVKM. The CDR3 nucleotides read TGTGCCAGCACCACTAGCGGGAGGGCCCTGGATGAGCAGTTCTTC. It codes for CASTTSGRALDEQFF. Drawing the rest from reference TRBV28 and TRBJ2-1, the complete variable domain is DVKVTQSSRYLVKRTGEKVFLECVQDMDHENMFWYRQDPGLGLRLIYFSYDVKMKEKGDIPEGYSVSREKKERFSLILESASTNQTSMYLCASTTSGRALDEQFFGPGTRLTVL.

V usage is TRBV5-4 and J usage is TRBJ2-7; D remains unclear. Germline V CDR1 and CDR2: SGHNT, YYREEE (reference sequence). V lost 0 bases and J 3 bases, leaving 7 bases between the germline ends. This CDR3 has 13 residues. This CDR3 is CASSLETNYEQYF. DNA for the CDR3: TGTGCCAGCAGCTTGGAGACAAACTACGAGCAGTACTTC.

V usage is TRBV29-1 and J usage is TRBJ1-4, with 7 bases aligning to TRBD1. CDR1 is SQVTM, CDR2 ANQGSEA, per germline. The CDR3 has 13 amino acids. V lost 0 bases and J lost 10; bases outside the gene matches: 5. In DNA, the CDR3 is TGCAGCGTTGAAGATGACAGGGCGGGAAAACTGTTTTTT. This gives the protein CSVEDDRAGKLFF.

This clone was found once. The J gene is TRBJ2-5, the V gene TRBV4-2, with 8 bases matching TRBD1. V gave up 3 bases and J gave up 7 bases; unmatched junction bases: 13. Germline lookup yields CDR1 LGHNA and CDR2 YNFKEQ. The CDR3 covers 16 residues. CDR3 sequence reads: CASSQQRQGTEGTQYF. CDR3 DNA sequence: TGTGCCAGCAGCCAGCAGCGACAGGGGACAGAAGGGACCCAGTACTTC.

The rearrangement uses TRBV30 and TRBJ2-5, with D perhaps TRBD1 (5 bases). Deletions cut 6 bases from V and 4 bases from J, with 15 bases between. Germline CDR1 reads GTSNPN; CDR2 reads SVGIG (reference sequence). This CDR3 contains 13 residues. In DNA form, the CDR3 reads TGTGCCTGTGCATCAGGGCCTCGAGAGACCCAGTACTTC. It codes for CACASGPRETQYF.

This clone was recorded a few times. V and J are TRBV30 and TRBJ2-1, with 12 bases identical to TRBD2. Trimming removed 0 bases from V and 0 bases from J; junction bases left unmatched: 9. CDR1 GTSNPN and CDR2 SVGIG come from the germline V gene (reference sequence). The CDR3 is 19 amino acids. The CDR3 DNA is TGTGCCTGGAGTGTACTCGGACTAGCGGGACTCAGCTCCTACAATGAGCAGTTCTTC. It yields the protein CAWSVLGLAGLSSYNEQFF.

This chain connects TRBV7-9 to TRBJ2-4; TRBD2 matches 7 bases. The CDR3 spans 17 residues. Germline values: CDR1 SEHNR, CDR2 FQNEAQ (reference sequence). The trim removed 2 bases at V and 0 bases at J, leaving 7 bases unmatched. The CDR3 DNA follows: TGTGCCAGCAGCTTAACCGGGACTACCCTAGCCAAAAACATTCAGTACTTC. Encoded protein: CASSLTGTTLAKNIQYF.

The CDR3 DNA reads TGTGCCAGCAGTTCCCAACAGGGGGTCAGCACAGATACGCAGTATTTT. Translation: CASSSQQGVSTDTQYF. The chain has TRBV6-5 and TRBJ2-3; TRBD1 agrees at 8 bases. Trimming removed 4 bases from V and 0 bases from J; junction bases left unmatched: 6. The CDR3 runs 16 residues. Germline V lookup: CDR1 MNHEY, CDR2 SVGAGI.

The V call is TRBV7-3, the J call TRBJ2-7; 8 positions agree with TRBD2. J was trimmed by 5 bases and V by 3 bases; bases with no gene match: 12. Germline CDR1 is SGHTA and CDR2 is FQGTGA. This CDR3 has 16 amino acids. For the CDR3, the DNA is TGTGCCAGCAGCTTGAGTACTGGAGCGGGAGAAGACGAGCAGTACTTC. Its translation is CASSLSTGAGEDEQYF.

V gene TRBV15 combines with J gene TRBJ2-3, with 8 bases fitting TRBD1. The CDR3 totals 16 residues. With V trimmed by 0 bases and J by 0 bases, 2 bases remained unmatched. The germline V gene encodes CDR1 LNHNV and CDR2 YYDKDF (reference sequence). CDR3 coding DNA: TGTGCCACCAGCAGAGACAGGGGGCTTAGCACAGATACGCAGTATTTT. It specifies CATSRDRGLSTDTQYF.

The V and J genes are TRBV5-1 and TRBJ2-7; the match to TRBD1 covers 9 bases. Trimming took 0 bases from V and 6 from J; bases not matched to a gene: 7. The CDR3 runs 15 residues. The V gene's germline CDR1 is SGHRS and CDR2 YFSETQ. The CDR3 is CASSLAGTGLGEQYF. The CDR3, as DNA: TGCGCCAGCAGCTTGGCCGGGACAGGGTTGGGCGAGCAGTACTTC.

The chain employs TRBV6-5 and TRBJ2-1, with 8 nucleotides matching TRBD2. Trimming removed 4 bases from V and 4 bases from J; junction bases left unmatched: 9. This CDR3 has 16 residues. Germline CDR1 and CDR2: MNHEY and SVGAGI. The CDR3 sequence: CASSSPGAGGYNEQFF. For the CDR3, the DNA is TGTGCCAGCAGTTCCCCAGGGGCGGGGGGTTACAATGAGCAGTTCTTC.

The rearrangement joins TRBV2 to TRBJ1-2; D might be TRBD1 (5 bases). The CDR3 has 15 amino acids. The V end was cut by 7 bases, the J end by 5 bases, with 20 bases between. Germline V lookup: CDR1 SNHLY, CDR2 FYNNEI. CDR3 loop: CASNTDIILNYGYTF. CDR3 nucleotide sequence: TGTGCCAGCAATACGGACATCATCCTTAATTATGGCTACACCTTC.

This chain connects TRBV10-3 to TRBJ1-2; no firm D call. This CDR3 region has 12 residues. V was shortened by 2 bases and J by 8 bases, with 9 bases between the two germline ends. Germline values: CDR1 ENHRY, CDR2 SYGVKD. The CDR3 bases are TGTGCCATCAGTGAGACAGTAGGAGGCTACACCTTC. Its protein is CAISETVGGYTF.

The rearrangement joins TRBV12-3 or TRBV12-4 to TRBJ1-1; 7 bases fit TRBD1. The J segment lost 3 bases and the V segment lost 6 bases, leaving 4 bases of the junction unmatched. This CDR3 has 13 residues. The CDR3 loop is CASSQQGYTEAFF. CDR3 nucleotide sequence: TGTGCCAGCAGCCAACAGGGGTACACTGAAGCTTTCTTT.

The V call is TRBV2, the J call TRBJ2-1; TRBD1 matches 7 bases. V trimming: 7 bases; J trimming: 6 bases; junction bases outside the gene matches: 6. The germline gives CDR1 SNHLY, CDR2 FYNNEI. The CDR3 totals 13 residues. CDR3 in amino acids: CASIGDRANEQFF. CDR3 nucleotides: TGTGCCAGCATAGGAGACAGGGCCAATGAGCAGTTCTTC. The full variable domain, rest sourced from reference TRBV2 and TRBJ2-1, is EPEVTQTPSHQVTQMGQEVILRCVPISNHLYFYWYRQILGQKVEFLVSFYNNEISEKSEIFDDQFSVERPDGSNFTLKIRSTKLEDSAMYFCASIGDRANEQFFGPGTRLTVL.

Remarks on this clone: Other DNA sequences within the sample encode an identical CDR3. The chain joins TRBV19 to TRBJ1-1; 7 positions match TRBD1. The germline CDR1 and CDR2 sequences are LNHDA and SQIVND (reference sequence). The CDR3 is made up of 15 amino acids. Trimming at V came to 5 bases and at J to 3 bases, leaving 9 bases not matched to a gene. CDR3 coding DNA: TGTGCCAGTAGTCCTCGAACAGGGGTGTACACTGAAGCTTTCTTT. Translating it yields CASSPRTGVYTEAFF.

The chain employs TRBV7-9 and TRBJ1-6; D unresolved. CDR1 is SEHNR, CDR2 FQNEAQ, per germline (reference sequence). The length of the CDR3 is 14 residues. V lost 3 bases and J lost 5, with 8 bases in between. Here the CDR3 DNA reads TGTGCCAGCAGCTTTGACGGAGATAATTCACCCCTCCACTTT. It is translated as CASSFDGDNSPLHF.

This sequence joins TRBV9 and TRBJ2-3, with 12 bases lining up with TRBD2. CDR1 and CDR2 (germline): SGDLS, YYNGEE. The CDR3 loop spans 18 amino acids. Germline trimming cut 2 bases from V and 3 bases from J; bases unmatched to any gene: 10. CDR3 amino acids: CASSVSLAGGLSTDTQYF. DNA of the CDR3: TGTGCCAGCAGCGTGAGTCTAGCGGGAGGGCTATCTACAGATACGCAGTATTTT.